This T cell receptor beta chain was retrieved from a study of OX40 agonist ivuxolimab in advanced cancers. The junction had 8 bases not matched to a gene; V was cut back by 3 bases and J by 1 base. CDR1 is MDHEN and CDR2 is SYDVKM in the germline V gene. The CDR3 runs 17 residues. Method: immunoSEQ multiplex PCR; TCRdb's copy keeps in-frame clones and lacks some. The sample holds roughly 71,000 clones, 91% seen once. Broader study findings: Low normalized T-cell clonal expansion also characterized some of the nonresponders.

To note about this clone: What it binds is not known.

The clonotype originates from an adult with an advanced solid tumor such as melanoma, head and neck, liver or kidney cancer. The chain joins TRBV28 to TRBJ2-7, with 11 bases matching TRBD2. Sequenced here: CD4+ or CD8+ T cells sorted from blood, sampled in a trial of the OX40 agonist ivuxolimab. CDR3 amino acids: CASSFIVAGGDSYEQYF. CDR3 nucleotide sequence: TGTGCCAGCAGTTTTATCGTAGCGGGAGGGGATTCCTACGAGCAGTACTTC.